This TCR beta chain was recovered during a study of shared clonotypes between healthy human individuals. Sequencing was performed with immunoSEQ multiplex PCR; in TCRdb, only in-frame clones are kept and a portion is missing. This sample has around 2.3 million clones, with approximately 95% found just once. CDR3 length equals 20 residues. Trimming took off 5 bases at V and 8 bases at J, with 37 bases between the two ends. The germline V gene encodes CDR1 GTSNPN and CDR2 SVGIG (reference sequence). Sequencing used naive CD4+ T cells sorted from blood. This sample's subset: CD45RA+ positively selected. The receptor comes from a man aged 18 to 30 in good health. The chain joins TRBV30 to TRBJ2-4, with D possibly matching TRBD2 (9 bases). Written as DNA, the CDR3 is TGTGCCTGGGGACAGGGCTGGGGGCGGGCTAGCGGGGATAAAAGGGACATTCAGTACTTC. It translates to CAWGQGWGRASGDKRDIQYF. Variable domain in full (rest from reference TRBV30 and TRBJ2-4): SQTIHQWPATLVQPVGSPLSLECTVEGTSNPNLYWYRQAAGRGLQLLFYSVGIGQISSEVPQNLSASRPQDRQFILSSKKLLLSDSGFYLCAWGQGWGRASGDKRDIQYFGAGTRLSVL.